This T cell receptor (beta chain) was documented in a study of blood T cell repertoires in COVID-19. This CDR3 comprises 11 residues. Germline V gene sequence: CDR1 MDHEN, CDR2 SYDVKM. V was cut by 7 bases and J by 7 bases, with 10 bases left in between. Generated by immunoSEQ multiplex PCR, the TCRdb table keeps only in-frame clones and is missing some. The sample has fewer than 400,000 clones, 85% seen once. The TCR originated in a young woman with acute or convalescent COVID-19. The V call is TRBV28, the J call TRBJ1-1; D might be TRBD1 (6 bases). The sample consisted of peripheral blood. CDR3: CASTLQGEAFF. The CDR3 region has the DNA TGTGCCAGCACTCTACAGGGTGAAGCTTTCTTT.